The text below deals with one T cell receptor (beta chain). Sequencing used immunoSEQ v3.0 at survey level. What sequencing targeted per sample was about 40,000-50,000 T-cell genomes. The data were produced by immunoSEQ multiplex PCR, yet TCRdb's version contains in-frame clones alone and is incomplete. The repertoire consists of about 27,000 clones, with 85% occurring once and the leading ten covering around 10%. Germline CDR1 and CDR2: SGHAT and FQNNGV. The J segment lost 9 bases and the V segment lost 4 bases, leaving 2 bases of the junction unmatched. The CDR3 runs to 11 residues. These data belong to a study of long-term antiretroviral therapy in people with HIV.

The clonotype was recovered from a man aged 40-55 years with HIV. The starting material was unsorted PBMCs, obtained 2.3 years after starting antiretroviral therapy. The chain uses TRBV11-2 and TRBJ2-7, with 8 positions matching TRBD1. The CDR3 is CASSWDRLQYF. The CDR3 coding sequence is TGTGCCAGCAGCTGGGACAGGCTGCAGTACTTC.